The 12 T cell receptor beta chains below all came from one sample that was sequenced in a study of blood T cell repertoires in COVID-19. Only in-frame clones appear in the TCRdb table, and some are missing; sequencing was by immunoSEQ multiplex PCR. The sample has 100,000 to 150,000 clones, around 87% seen once. The specimen was peripheral blood. These receptors were taken from a man aged 65-85 years with active COVID-19.

This sequence joins TRBV19 and TRBJ2-1; 8 bases line up with TRBD2. Trimming took 0 bases from V and 8 from J; bases not matched to a gene: 12. This CDR3 is 17 amino acids long. Germline V gene sequence: CDR1 LNHDA, CDR2 SQIVND (reference sequence). CDR3 sequence reads: CASSIDLEGGLGDEQFF. In DNA, the CDR3 is TGTGCCAGTAGTATAGATCTCGAAGGGGGACTAGGGGATGAGCAGTTCTTC.

The V gene is TRBV30, the J gene TRBJ1-1, with TRBD1 matching over 7 bases. The V gene end was trimmed by 2 bases and the J gene end by 5 bases; junction bases not matched to a gene: 11. This CDR3 spans 15 amino acids. Per germline, CDR1 GTSNPN and CDR2 SVGIG (reference sequence). CDR3 protein: CAWSTDRELWTEAFF. The CDR3 DNA is TGTGCCTGGAGTACAGACAGGGAGCTTTGGACTGAAGCTTTCTTT.

This clone was counted once. V gene TRBV28 combines with J gene TRBJ2-6; D not certain. Germline values: CDR1 MDHEN, CDR2 SYDVKM. Trimming pared 2 bases from V and 0 bases from J, leaving 5 bases between. The CDR3 is 15 residues long. CDR3 bases: TGTGCCAGCAGTTTAGCCAGCTCTGGGGCCAACGTCCTGACTTTC. Encoded protein: CASSLASSGANVLTF. The full variable domain, its missing parts supplied by reference TRBV28 and TRBJ2-6, is DVKVTQSSRYLVKRTGEKVFLECVQDMDHENMFWYRQDPGLGLRLIYFSYDVKMKEKGDIPEGYSVSREKKERFSLILESASTNQTSMYLCASSLASSGANVLTFGAGSRLTVL.

The chain has TRBV18 and TRBJ2-3; D may be TRBD2 (6 bases). Germline lookup yields CDR1 KGHSH and CDR2 LQKENI. The CDR3 runs to 13 residues. V shed 3 bases and J shed 4 bases, with 8 bases lying between them. This CDR3 is CASSPGTPDTQYF. Written as DNA, the CDR3 is TGTGCCAGCTCACCTGGGACTCCAGATACGCAGTATTTT.

The V gene is TRBV19, the J gene TRBJ2-7; weak D call: TRBD2 (7 bases). The CDR3 length is 15 residues. CDR1 and CDR2 (germline): LNHDA, SQIVND (reference sequence). V lost 5 bases and J 0 bases, leaving 14 bases between the germline ends. DNA of the CDR3: TGTGCCAGTAGTCCCCGGGGGGACATCTCCTACGAGCAGTACTTC. Residues: CASSPRGDISYEQYF.

This chain links TRBV9 with TRBJ2-5; D ambiguous. CDR3 size: 13 residues. Deletions cut 0 bases from V and 4 bases from J, with 7 bases between. The germline gives CDR1 SGDLS, CDR2 YYNGEE. The CDR3 sequence is CASSVAPGETQYF. The CDR3 DNA reads TGTGCCAGCAGCGTAGCCCCCGGAGAGACCCAGTACTTC.

This clone was seen a single time. The rearrangement joins TRBV28 to TRBJ2-2; the match to TRBD2 covers 8 bases. Germline CDR1 is MDHEN and CDR2 is SYDVKM. The CDR3 has 15 residues. V lost 5 bases, J lost 6 bases, and 8 bases stayed unmatched. The CDR3 is CASSPPRAGAGELFF. The CDR3 coding sequence is TGTGCCAGCAGTCCCCCCCGAGCGGGAGCCGGGGAGCTGTTTTTT.

The chain recombines TRBV9 with TRBJ2-7, with D possibly TRBD2 on 6 matching bases. The germline V gene has CDR1 SGDLS and CDR2 YYNGEE. The V end was cut by 3 bases, the J end by 2 bases, with 15 bases between. This CDR3 region has 15 residues. Written as DNA, the CDR3 is TGTGCCAGCAGCGCCCAGGAGGGGAGCCCCTACGAGCAGTACTTC. Translated: CASSAQEGSPYEQYF. The full variable domain, in which reference TRBV9 and TRBJ2-7 provide the parts outside the CDR3, is DSGVTQTPKHLITATGQRVTLRCSPRSGDLSVYWYQQSLDQGLQFLIQYYNGEERAKGNILERFSAQQFPDLHSELNLSSLELGDSALYFCASSAQEGSPYEQYFGPGTRLTVT.

The J gene is TRBJ1-4, the V gene TRBV30; the match to TRBD1 covers 7 bases. J was trimmed by 5 bases and V by 8 bases; bases with no gene match: 11. The CDR3 totals 14 residues. CDR1 is GTSNPN and CDR2 is SVGIG in the germline V gene (reference sequence). CDR3 DNA sequence: TGTGCCGTTCGCCCGGGACAGACGAATGAAAAACTGTTTTTT. Translating gives CAVRPGQTNEKLFF.

In its sample, this clone was seen once. The chain uses TRBV2 and TRBJ2-5; D ambiguous. The length of the CDR3 is 14 residues. Trimming took 4 bases from V and 5 from J, leaving 14 bases between them. Germline V CDR1 and CDR2: SNHLY, FYNNEI. The chain's CDR3 is CASSALTVEETQYF. The DNA of the CDR3 is TGTGCCAGCAGTGCCCTGACGGTGGAGGAGACCCAGTACTTC. Using reference TRBV2 and TRBJ2-5 for the parts outside the CDR3, the full variable domain is EPEVTQTPSHQVTQMGQEVILRCVPISNHLYFYWYRQILGQKVEFLVSFYNNEISEKSEIFDDQFSVERPDGSNFTLKIRSTKLEDSAMYFCASSALTVEETQYFGPGTRLLVL.

The rearrangement joins TRBV7-9 to TRBJ2-1, with D perhaps TRBD1 (5 bases). The CDR3 is 16 amino acids. The ends were cut back, 5 bases at V and 0 bases at J, with 14 bases in the middle. CDR1 and CDR2 (germline): SEHNR, FQNEAQ (reference sequence). CDR3 nucleotide sequence: TGTGCCAGCAGCAGCCTGGGGCAGCTCTCCTACAATGAGCAGTTCTTC. Its protein is CASSSLGQLSYNEQFF.

This sequence joins TRBV18 and TRBJ2-7; maybe TRBD2 (5 bases). Germline V gene lookup returns CDR1 KGHSH and CDR2 LQKENI. This CDR3 is built from 16 residues. V dropped 0 bases and J dropped 4 bases, with 16 bases sitting between them. CDR3 bases: TGTGCCAGCTCACCACCTCCGGGGTACGGTTCGTACGAGCAGTACTTC. This encodes CASSPPPGYGSYEQYF.